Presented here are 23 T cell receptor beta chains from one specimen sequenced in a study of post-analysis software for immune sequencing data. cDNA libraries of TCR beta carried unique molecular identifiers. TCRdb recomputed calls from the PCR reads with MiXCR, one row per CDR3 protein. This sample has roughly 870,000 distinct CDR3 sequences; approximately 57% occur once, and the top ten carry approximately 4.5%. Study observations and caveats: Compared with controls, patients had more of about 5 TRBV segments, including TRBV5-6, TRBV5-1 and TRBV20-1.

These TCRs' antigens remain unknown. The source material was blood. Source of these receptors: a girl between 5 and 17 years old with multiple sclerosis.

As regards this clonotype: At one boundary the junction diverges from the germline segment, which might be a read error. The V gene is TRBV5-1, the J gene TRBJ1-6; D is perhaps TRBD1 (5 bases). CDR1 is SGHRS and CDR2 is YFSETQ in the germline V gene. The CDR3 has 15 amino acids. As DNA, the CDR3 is TGCGCTAGCAGCTTGGGACGAGAATTTATTCCACCCCTCCACTTT. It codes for CASSLGREFIPPLHF.

The CDR3 region is CASSRDGTSFYEQYF. DNA for the CDR3: TGTGCCAGCAGCCGAGACGGGACCTCTTTTTACGAGCAGTACTTC. The V and J genes are TRBV11-2 and TRBJ2-4, with D perhaps being TRBD1 or TRBD2 (5 bases each). With the DNA end fitting TRBJ2-7 better, the J assignment may be wrong. The CDR3 sequence is 15 residues long. In germline, CDR1 is SGHAT, CDR2 FQNNGV.

The CDR3 region is CASSRSDSYNEQFF. Here the CDR3 DNA reads TGTGCCAGCAGCCGCTCGGACAGCTACAATGAGCAGTTCTTC. The genes are TRBV7-9 and TRBJ2-1; D may be TRBD1 (6 bases). V lost 5 bases, J lost 3 bases, and 11 bases lay in between. The CDR3 spans 14 residues. Per the germline V gene, CDR1 is SEHNR and CDR2 is FQNEAQ (reference sequence).

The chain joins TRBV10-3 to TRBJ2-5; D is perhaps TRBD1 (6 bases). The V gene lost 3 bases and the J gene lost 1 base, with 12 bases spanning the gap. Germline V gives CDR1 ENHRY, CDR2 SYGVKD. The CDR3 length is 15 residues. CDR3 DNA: TGTGCCATCAGTGATTTAATGGGGGCCCAAGAGACCCAGTACTTC. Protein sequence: CAISDLMGAQETQYF.

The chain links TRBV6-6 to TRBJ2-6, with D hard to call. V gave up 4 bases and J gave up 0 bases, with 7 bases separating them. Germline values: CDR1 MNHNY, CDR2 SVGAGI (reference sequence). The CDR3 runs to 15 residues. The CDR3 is CASSSLSSGANVLTF. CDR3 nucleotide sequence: TGTGCCAGCAGTTCATTGAGCTCTGGGGCCAACGTCCTGACTTTC.

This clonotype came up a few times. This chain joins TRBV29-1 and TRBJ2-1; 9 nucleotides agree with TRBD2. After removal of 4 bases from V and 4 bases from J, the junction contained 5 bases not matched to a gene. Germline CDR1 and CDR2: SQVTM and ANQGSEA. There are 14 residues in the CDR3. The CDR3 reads CSVGRRGGYNEQFF. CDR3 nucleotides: TGCAGCGTTGGGCGGCGGGGGGGTTACAATGAGCAGTTCTTC.

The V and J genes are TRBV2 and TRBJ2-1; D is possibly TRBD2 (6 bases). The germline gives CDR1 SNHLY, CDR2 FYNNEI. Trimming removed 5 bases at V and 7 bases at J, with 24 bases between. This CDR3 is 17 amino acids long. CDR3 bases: TGTGCCAGCAGTCCCGTTGTGGGGGGAAAGGAGGGGAATGAGCAGTTCTTC. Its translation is CASSPVVGGKEGNEQFF.

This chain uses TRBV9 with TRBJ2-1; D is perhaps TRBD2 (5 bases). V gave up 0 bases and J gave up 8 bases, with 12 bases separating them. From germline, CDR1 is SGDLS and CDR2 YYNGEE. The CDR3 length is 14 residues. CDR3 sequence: CASSVEDRRDEQFF. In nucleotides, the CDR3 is TGTGCCAGCAGCGTAGAGGATCGGCGGGATGAGCAGTTCTTC.

CDR3 region: CSAPPGQNYRETQYF. CDR3 DNA sequence: TGCAGTGCACCGCCGGGACAGAACTACCGGGAGACCCAGTACTTC. The chain is built from TRBV20-1 and TRBJ2-5; 7 bases align to TRBD1. The CDR3 runs 15 residues. Germline trimming cut 6 bases from V and 5 bases from J; bases unmatched to any gene: 15. Germline CDR1 and CDR2: DFQATT and SNEGSKA (reference sequence).

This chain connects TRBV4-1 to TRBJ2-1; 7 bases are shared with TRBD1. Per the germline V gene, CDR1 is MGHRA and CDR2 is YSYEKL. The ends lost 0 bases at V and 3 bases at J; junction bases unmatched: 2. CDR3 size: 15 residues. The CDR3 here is CASSQDGTVYNEQFF. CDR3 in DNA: TGCGCCAGCAGCCAAGATGGGACAGTCTACAATGAGCAGTTCTTC.

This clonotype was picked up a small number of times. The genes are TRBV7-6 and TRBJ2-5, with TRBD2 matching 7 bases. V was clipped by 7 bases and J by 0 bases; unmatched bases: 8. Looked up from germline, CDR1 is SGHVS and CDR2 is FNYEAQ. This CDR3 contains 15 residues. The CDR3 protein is CASTSGRADQETQYF. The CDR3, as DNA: TGTGCCAGCACCTCGGGGAGGGCCGACCAAGAGACCCAGTACTTC. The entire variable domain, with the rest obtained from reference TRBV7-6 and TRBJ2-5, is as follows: GAGVSQSPRYKVTKRGQDVALRCDPISGHVSLYWYRQALGQGPEFLTYFNYEAQQDKSGLPNDRFSAERPEGSISTLTIQRTEQRDSAMYRCASTSGRADQETQYFGPGTRLLVL.

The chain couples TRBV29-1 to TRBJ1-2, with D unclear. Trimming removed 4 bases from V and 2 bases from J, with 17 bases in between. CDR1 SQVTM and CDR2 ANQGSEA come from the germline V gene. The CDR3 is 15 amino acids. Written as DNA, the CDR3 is TGCAGCGTTGCCGCATCCGTTAGCCCAAACTATGGCTACACCTTC. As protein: CSVAASVSPNYGYTF. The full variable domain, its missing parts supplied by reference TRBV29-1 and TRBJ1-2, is SAVISQKPSRDICQRGTSLTIQCQVDSQVTMMFWYRQQPGQSLTLIATANQGSEATYESGFVIDKFPISRPNLTFSTLTVSNMSPEDSSIYLCSVAASVSPNYGYTFGSGTRLTVV.

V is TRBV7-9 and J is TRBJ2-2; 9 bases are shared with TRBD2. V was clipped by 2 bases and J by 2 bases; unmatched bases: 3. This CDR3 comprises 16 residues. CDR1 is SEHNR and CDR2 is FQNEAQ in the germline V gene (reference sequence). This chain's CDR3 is CASSLRLAVNTGELFF. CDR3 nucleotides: TGTGCCAGCAGCTTACGACTAGCGGTCAACACCGGGGAGCTGTTTTTT.

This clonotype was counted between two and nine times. The CDR3 DNA reads as TGCAGTGCTAGAGATGGGGGAGGCGGCGGCACAGATACGCAGTATTTT. Amino acids: CSARDGGGGGTDTQYF. This chain links TRBV20-1 with TRBJ2-3; maybe TRBD2 (6 bases). The ends were cut back, 0 bases at V and 1 base at J, with 14 bases in the middle. The CDR3 covers 16 residues. Looked up from germline, CDR1 is DFQATT and CDR2 is SNEGSKA (reference sequence).

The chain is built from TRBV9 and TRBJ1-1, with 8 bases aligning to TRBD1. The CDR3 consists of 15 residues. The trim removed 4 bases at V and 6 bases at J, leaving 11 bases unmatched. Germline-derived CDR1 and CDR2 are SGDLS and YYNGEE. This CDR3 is CASSIWTGSSSEAFF. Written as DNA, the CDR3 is TGTGCCAGCAGCATATGGACAGGGTCGTCCTCTGAAGCTTTCTTT.

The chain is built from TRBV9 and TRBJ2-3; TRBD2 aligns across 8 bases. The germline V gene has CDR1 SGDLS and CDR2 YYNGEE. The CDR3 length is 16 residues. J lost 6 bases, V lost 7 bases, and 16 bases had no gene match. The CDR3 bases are TGTGCCAGCGCGCTTATAGCGGGGACTTACTCCGATACGCAGTATTTT. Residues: CASALIAGTYSDTQYF.

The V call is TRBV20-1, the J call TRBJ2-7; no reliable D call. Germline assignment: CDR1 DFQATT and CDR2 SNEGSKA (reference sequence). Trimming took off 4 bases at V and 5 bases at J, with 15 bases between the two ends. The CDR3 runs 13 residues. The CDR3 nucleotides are TGCAGTGCTATCTATCCCTTTAGGAACGAGCAGTACTTC. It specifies CSAIYPFRNEQYF.

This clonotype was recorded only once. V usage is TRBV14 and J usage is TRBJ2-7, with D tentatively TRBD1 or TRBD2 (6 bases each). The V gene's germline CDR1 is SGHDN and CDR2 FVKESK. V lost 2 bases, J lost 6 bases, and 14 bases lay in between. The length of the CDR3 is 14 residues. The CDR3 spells CASSQCYGGSEQYF. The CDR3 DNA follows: TGTGCCAGCAGCCAATGCTACGGGGGCTCCGAGCAGTACTTC.

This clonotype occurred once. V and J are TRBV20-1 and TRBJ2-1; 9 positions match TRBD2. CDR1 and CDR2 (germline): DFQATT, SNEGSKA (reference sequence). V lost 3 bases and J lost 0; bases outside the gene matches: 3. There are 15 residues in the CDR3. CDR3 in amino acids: CSARFSGSSYNEQFF. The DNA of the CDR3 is TGCAGTGCTAGGTTTAGCGGGAGCTCCTACAATGAGCAGTTCTTC.

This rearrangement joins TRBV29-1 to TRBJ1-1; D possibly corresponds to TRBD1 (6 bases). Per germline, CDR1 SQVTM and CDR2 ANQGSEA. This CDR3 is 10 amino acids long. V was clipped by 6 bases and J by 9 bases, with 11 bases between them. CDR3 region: CSVLTGQAFF. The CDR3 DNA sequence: TGCAGCGTACTGACAGGACAAGCTTTCTTT.

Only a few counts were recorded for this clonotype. CDR3 sequence (DNA): TGTGCCAGCAGTCAGGGCGGGACTACGCAGTATTTT. Translating gives CASSQGGTTQYF. The rearrangement uses TRBV6-5 and TRBJ2-3; possibly TRBD2 for D (6 bases). This CDR3 has 12 amino acids. Trimming pared 5 bases from V and 8 bases from J, leaving 11 bases between. In germline, CDR1 is MNHEY, CDR2 SVGAGI.

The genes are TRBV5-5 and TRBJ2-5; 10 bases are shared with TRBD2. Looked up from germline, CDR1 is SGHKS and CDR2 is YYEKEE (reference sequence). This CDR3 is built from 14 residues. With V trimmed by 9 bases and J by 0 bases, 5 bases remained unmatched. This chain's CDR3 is CATGLADNQETQYF. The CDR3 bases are TGTGCCACCGGACTAGCGGATAACCAAGAGACCCAGTACTTC.

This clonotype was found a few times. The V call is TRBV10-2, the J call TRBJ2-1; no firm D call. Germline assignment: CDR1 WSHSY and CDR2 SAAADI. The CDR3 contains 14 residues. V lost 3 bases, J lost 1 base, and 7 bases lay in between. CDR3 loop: CASSDPLSYNEQFF. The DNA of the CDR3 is TGCGCCAGCAGTGACCCCTTGTCCTACAATGAGCAGTTCTTC.